This TCR beta chain stems from a study of T cell responses to AZD1222 COVID-19 vaccine. As for the study in general: Whether given at about 4 or about 12 weeks, second doses were pooled.

This CDR3 contains 14 residues. V was pared by 6 bases and J by 8 bases, with 10 bases of the junction left unmatched. Germline V gene sequence: CDR1 MNHEY, CDR2 SVGAGI. Points from the study as a whole: A mostly white British donor set with more females was recruited, and clonal diversity was possibly underestimated.

Sequenced by immunoSEQ multiplex PCR; TCRdb stores in-frame clones only, minus some. Among around 260,000 clones listed, 90% to 95% were seen once. Points on this clone: Its antigen is not identified.

This chain links TRBV6-5 with TRBJ2-7; 10 nucleotides agree with TRBD2. The sequencing used peripheral blood, collected on day 0 of AZD1222 vaccination. This clonotype was sampled from an adult in good health. CDR3 in amino acids: CASRPGLATPQQYF. The CDR3 DNA follows: TGTGCCAGCAGGCCGGGACTAGCGACTCCACAGCAGTACTTC.